Described below is a single TCR beta chain sequence and its context. Its antigen is undetermined. There were TCR beta CDR3 regions amplified from RNA transcripts. The TCR CDR3 first-round RT-PCR relied on the HTBI primer set. TCRdb itself ran the multiplex PCR reads through MiXCR, one entry per CDR3 protein. The data show over 650,000 distinct CDR3 sequences, with roughly 17% seen just once and approximately 8% held by the top ten. The CDR3 is 14 residues long. The germline V gene encodes CDR1 SGHTA and CDR2 FQGNSA. V dropped 5 bases and J dropped 6 bases, with 16 bases sitting between them. This sample was included in a study of T cells in Graves' hyperthyroidism and ophthalmopathy. Study-level background: Before any treatment, at initial diagnosis, peripheral blood was collected.

Findings and limits, study-wide: Researchers report that a 13 V-J model separated ophthalmopathy from stable hyperthyroidism. Onset of ophthalmopathy came a median approximately 6.9 months after the model predicted it.

Patients were excluded because of uncontrolled infection, other autoimmune disease, pregnancy or lactation. The genes are TRBV7-2 and TRBJ1-2; TRBD1 might be the D (6 bases). Material: blood. The source of this sequence is a man between 18 and 29 years old with Graves' hyperthyroidism. The CDR3 DNA reads as TGTGCCAGCAGCCCCGTCAGGGGCCCTCATGGCTACACCTTC. Residues: CASSPVRGPHGYTF.